Presented here are 22 T cell receptor beta chains from one specimen sequenced in a study of blood T cell repertoires in COVID-19. Measured with immunoSEQ multiplex PCR; TCRdb has only the in-frame clones, and not every one. The sample shows 100,000 or so clones, about 90% of them seen only once. The source material was peripheral blood. These receptors were taken from a man aged 25-45 years in a cohort sampled during active COVID-19.

This chain joins TRBV7-6 and TRBJ2-7; D possibly corresponds to TRBD1 (7 bases). The ends were cut back, 4 bases at V and 2 bases at J, with 15 bases in the middle. The CDR3 sequence is 15 residues long. CDR1 is SGHVS and CDR2 is FNYEAQ in the germline V gene. The CDR3 DNA sequence: TGTGCCAGCAGCTCAGGCCCAGGGGGGACCTACGAGCAGTACTTC. As protein: CASSSGPGGTYEQYF.

The chain joins TRBV18 to TRBJ2-2, with D possibly being TRBD1 (5 bases). The CDR3 covers 15 residues. CDR1 and CDR2 from the germline V gene are KGHSH and LQKENI. Trimming removed 3 bases from V and 1 base from J, with 9 bases in between. The CDR3 sequence is CASSPAGKNTGELFF. Written as DNA, the CDR3 is TGTGCCAGCTCACCCGCAGGGAAGAACACCGGGGAGCTGTTTTTT.

The chain employs TRBV4-1 and TRBJ2-2; 8 positions agree with TRBD1. The CDR3 spans 15 residues. Germline V gene sequence: CDR1 MGHRA, CDR2 YSYEKL. The V segment lost 4 bases and the J segment 4 bases; nucleotides outside the gene matches: 5. The CDR3 loop is CASSPDRGPTGELFF. CDR3 nucleotides: TGCGCCAGCAGCCCCGACAGGGGACCCACCGGGGAGCTGTTTTTT.

This chain joins TRBV2 and TRBJ2-6; possible D gene TRBD1, 6 bases. This CDR3 is 17 amino acids long. The V end lost 8 bases, the J end lost 0 bases, and 17 bases lay between the germline ends. Germline V lookup: CDR1 SNHLY, CDR2 FYNNEI. The CDR3 nucleotides are TGTGCCAGCCTGTCAGGGGCCAGGGACTCTGGGGCCAACGTCCTGACTTTC. This sequence encodes CASLSGARDSGANVLTF.

The rearrangement links TRBV7-3 to TRBJ2-3; D possibly corresponds to TRBD2 (6 bases). The V gene lost 1 base and the J gene lost 4 bases, with 9 bases spanning the gap. This CDR3 is built from 14 residues. The germline CDR1 and CDR2 sequences are SGHTA and FQGTGA. The CDR3 sequence is CASSLRPGADTQYF. CDR3 in DNA: TGTGCCAGCAGCTTAAGGCCGGGAGCAGATACGCAGTATTTT.

The chain uses TRBV19 and TRBJ1-2; 7 nucleotides line up with TRBD1. Trimming took 5 bases from V and 8 from J; bases not matched to a gene: 8. Germline V lookup: CDR1 LNHDA, CDR2 SQIVND (reference sequence). The CDR3 length is 13 residues. The DNA for the CDR3 is TGTGCCAGTAGTCCATCCCCAGGGGGAGGCTACACCTTC. Translating it yields CASSPSPGGGYTF.

This chain uses TRBV5-1 with TRBJ2-1, with 13 bases aligning to TRBD2. V lost 7 bases and J lost 12; bases outside the gene matches: 13. This CDR3 region has 15 residues. Germline V lookup: CDR1 SGHRS, CDR2 YFSETQ. Written as DNA, the CDR3 is TGCGCCAGCGTACCCACTAGCGGGGGGGGTCAGGCGCAGTTCTTC. Translated, it gives CASVPTSGGGQAQFF.

The V gene is TRBV7-9, the J gene TRBJ2-7; D is possibly TRBD2 (5 bases). Germline CDR1 is SEHNR and CDR2 is FQNEAQ (reference sequence). The germline V and J ends were trimmed by 3 bases and 3 bases, with 15 bases remaining between them. This CDR3 region has 15 residues. CDR3 coding DNA: TGTGCCAGCAGCTTGTCGGCCAGCGGTAGCTACGAGCAGTACTTC. Protein: CASSLSASGSYEQYF.

V usage is TRBV6-5 and J usage is TRBJ1-1; D is possibly TRBD1 (6 bases). Germline V gene sequence: CDR1 MNHEY, CDR2 SVGAGI. The CDR3 sequence is 15 residues long. Trimming took 7 bases from V and 1 from J, leaving 16 bases between them. CDR3 sequence (DNA): TGTGCCAGCAAGAACGGGGGGGGCCAGAACACTGAAGCTTTCTTT. This translates into CASKNGGGQNTEAFF.

V gene TRBV4-3 combines with J gene TRBJ1-2; no definite D call. There are 13 residues in the CDR3. Germline-derived CDR1 and CDR2 are LGHNA and YSLEER. The V end was cut by 3 bases, the J end by 7 bases, with 12 bases between. The DNA of the CDR3 is TGCGCCAGCAGCCATGCGAGGGAAACTGGCTACACCTTC. Protein product: CASSHARETGYTF.

The genes are TRBV2 and TRBJ2-5, with D perhaps matching TRBD1 (5 bases). The CDR3 extends over 16 amino acids. Per germline, CDR1 SNHLY and CDR2 FYNNEI. V was trimmed by 11 bases and J by 2 bases, leaving 24 bases between them. Here the CDR3 DNA reads TGTGCCTCCACTCGGGTGGACATCGGCTTTCAAGAGACCCAGTACTTC. It is translated as CASTRVDIGFQETQYF.

This chain uses TRBV14 with TRBJ2-7, with 12 bases identical to TRBD1. The CDR3 runs to 15 residues. J lost 2 bases, V lost 5 bases, and 4 bases had no gene match. CDR1 and CDR2 from the germline V gene are SGHDN and FVKESK. The CDR3 spells CASSEGQGAPYEQYF. The CDR3 region has the DNA TGTGCCAGCAGCGAGGGACAGGGGGCCCCCTACGAGCAGTACTTC.

The chain carries TRBV5-4 and TRBJ2-1; 9 bases map to TRBD2. The CDR3 is 15 residues long. V shed 0 bases and J 5 bases; nucleotides not matched to a gene: 3. Germline V CDR1 and CDR2: SGHNT, YYREEE (reference sequence). CDR3 nucleotides: TGTGCCAGCAGCTTGGGAGCGGGGGGAAACAATGAGCAGTTCTTC. Residues: CASSLGAGGNNEQFF.

The V gene is TRBV5-6, the J gene TRBJ2-5, with 14 positions matching TRBD2. J gave up 0 bases and V 4 bases, and 8 bases lay outside the gene matches. CDR3 length: 18 amino acids. Germline lookup yields CDR1 SGHDT and CDR2 YYEEEE. Here the CDR3 reads CASSIGWTSGGHQETQYF. The CDR3 nucleotides are TGTGCCAGCAGCATAGGTTGGACTAGCGGGGGGCACCAAGAGACCCAGTACTTC.

This CDR3 is CAWSPRTMNTEAFF. The CDR3 DNA follows: TGTGCCTGGAGCCCTCGGACAATGAACACTGAAGCTTTCTTT. The chain employs TRBV30 and TRBJ1-1, with D possibly being TRBD1 (5 bases). Germline V CDR1 and CDR2: GTSNPN, SVGIG (reference sequence). The germline V and J ends were trimmed by 3 bases and 0 bases, with 11 bases remaining between them. This CDR3 region has 14 residues.

There are a few counts of this clone. The V call is TRBV4-1, the J call TRBJ1-2; D unresolved. Germline CDR1 and CDR2: MGHRA and YSYEKL. V dropped 4 bases and J dropped 2 bases, with 14 bases sitting between them. The CDR3 is made up of 15 amino acids. The CDR3 region has the DNA TGCGCCAGCAGCCCCGGAGCGGGCGAGAACTATGGCTACACCTTC. Its protein is CASSPGAGENYGYTF.

This chain links TRBV5-8 with TRBJ1-4; tentative D call: TRBD1 (6 bases). V lost 0 bases and J 6 bases, leaving 15 bases between the germline ends. From germline, CDR1 is SGHTS and CDR2 YDEGEE. The CDR3 has 16 residues. Written as DNA, the CDR3 is TGTGCCAGCAGCTTGGGGTCTGCAGGGGCTTATGAAAAACTGTTTTTT. Amino acid sequence: CASSLGSAGAYEKLFF.

The chain has TRBV10-3 and TRBJ2-3; possibly TRBD2 for D (6 bases). CDR3 length: 15 residues. From germline, CDR1 is ENHRY and CDR2 SYGVKD. Trimming left V 4 bases short and J 1 base short, with 12 bases between. CDR3: CAISGSLAGTDTQYF. The DNA of the CDR3 is TGTGCCATCAGTGGATCATTAGCGGGCACAGATACGCAGTATTTT.

The rearrangement links TRBV7-9 to TRBJ2-1, with D tentatively TRBD2 (6 bases). V was clipped by 7 bases and J by 5 bases, with 15 bases between them. CDR1 is SEHNR and CDR2 is FQNEAQ in the germline V gene (reference sequence). CDR3 length: 14 amino acids. This CDR3 reads CASTWTKWDNEQFF. The CDR3 DNA follows: TGTGCCAGCACGTGGACTAAATGGGACAATGAGCAGTTCTTC.

The genes are TRBV10-3 and TRBJ2-5, with a possible D match to TRBD1 (6 bases). Germline loops: CDR1 ENHRY, CDR2 SYGVKD. CDR3 length: 13 amino acids. Trimming pared 8 bases from V and 3 bases from J, leaving 13 bases between. CDR3 amino acids: CAIGGQTKETQYF. In DNA, the CDR3 is TGTGCCATCGGAGGACAGACTAAAGAGACCCAGTACTTC.

This clone was recorded a few times. The chain recombines TRBV7-3 with TRBJ1-1, with D possibly matching TRBD1 (5 bases). The CDR3 totals 13 residues. The V gene lost 5 bases and the J gene lost 3 bases, with 10 bases spanning the gap. The V gene's germline CDR1 is SGHTA and CDR2 FQGTGA. The CDR3 DNA reads as TGTGCCAGCAGCCCCGACAGATACACTGAAGCTTTCTTT. The encoded protein is CASSPDRYTEAFF.

The chain couples TRBV28 to TRBJ1-2; a weak D match, TRBD1 (6 bases). The CDR3 runs to 14 residues. The germline V and J ends were trimmed by 3 bases and 7 bases, with 15 bases remaining between them. The germline CDR1 and CDR2 sequences are MDHEN and SYDVKM. This CDR3 is CASSLVIPTGGYTF. CDR3 sequence (DNA): TGTGCCAGCAGTTTGGTAATTCCGACAGGTGGCTACACCTTC.